Listed here are 31 T cell receptor beta chains from one sample, sequenced in a study of spatial heterogeneity in lung cancer. Noted time point: sample taken at primary tumor resection. In each case, whole RNA from tumor, nontumor lung or frozen PBMC was sequenced unsorted. From the 5' RACE reads, TCRdb called clonotypes with MiXCR, one entry per CDR3 protein. The table includes some 47,000 distinct CDR3 sequences, roughly 7% detected once. The sequencing used PBMCs, collected at surgery. Every receptor here comes from a female donor with early-stage non-small cell lung cancer.

This clonotype showed up many times. The rearrangement joins TRBV3-1 to TRBJ2-2; 8 bases are shared with TRBD1. The CDR3 consists of 15 residues. CDR1 is LGHDT, CDR2 YNNKEL, per germline (reference sequence). V trimming: 8 bases; J trimming: 0 bases; junction bases outside the gene matches: 5. In DNA form, the CDR3 reads TGTGCCAGCCTTAACAGGGGGACGAACACCGGGGAGCTGTTTTTT. Translating gives CASLNRGTNTGELFF.

This clonotype was recorded at least ten times. The V gene is TRBV4-3, the J gene TRBJ2-7; either TRBD1 or TRBD2 may supply D (5 bases each). The length of the CDR3 is 14 residues. Per germline, CDR1 LGHNA and CDR2 YSLEER. Trimming removed 0 bases at V and 2 bases at J, with 8 bases between. The DNA for the CDR3 is TGCGCCAGCAGCCAAGATTGGGGACCCTACGAGCAGTACTTC. This translates into CASSQDWGPYEQYF.

This clonotype was detected ten times or more. The chain joins TRBV7-3 to TRBJ1-2; D gene unclear. Germline V lookup: CDR1 SGHTA, CDR2 FQGTGA. The CDR3 covers 13 residues. The V gene lost 4 bases and the J gene lost 7 bases, with 13 bases spanning the gap. For the CDR3, the DNA is TGTGCCAGCAGCTCCGGTGGTTCTAGTGGCTACACCTTC. It codes for CASSSGGSSGYTF.

This clonotype was counted a few times. This sequence joins TRBV5-1 and TRBJ2-5; TRBD2 is a possible D gene (6 bases). The germline V gene has CDR1 SGHRS and CDR2 YFSETQ. Trimming cost V 0 bases and J 1 base, with 7 bases left between them. The CDR3 length is 14 residues. The CDR3 region has the DNA TGCGCCAGCAGCTTGGGGGACTCCCAAGAGACCCAGTACTTC. It encodes CASSLGDSQETQYF.

This clonotype was seen only a few times. This chain links TRBV7-6 with TRBJ2-1; 8 bases map to TRBD2. CDR1 and CDR2 (germline): SGHVS, FNYEAQ. Unmatched junction bases numbered 5, after V lost 2 bases and J lost 11 bases. The CDR3 spans 13 residues. This CDR3 reads CASSLTSGGQQFF. In nucleotides, the CDR3 is TGTGCCAGCAGCTTAACGAGCGGGGGCCAGCAGTTCTTC.

This clonotype was observed at least ten times. The V and J genes are TRBV5-1 and TRBJ2-2; D gene ambiguous. The CDR3 has 16 residues. Trimming removed 0 bases at V and 1 base at J, with 10 bases between. Germline CDR1 reads SGHRS; CDR2 reads YFSETQ. The CDR3 here is CASSLAGPLNTGELFF. The DNA of the CDR3 is TGCGCCAGCAGCTTGGCCGGGCCCTTGAACACCGGGGAGCTGTTTTTT.

The sample holds a few counts of this clonotype. This rearrangement joins TRBV29-1 to TRBJ2-1; unclear D gene. Per germline, CDR1 SQVTM and CDR2 ANQGSEA. The CDR3 is 12 amino acids. V lost 7 bases, J lost 0 bases, and 7 bases lay in between. CDR3 DNA sequence: TGCAGCGGGCAAAGCTCCTACAATGAGCAGTTCTTC. Translated, it gives CSGQSSYNEQFF.

This clonotype is labeled as medium-sized. The rearrangement links TRBV20-1 to TRBJ1-1, with unresolved D. This CDR3 has 11 residues. CDR1 and CDR2 (germline): DFQATT, SNEGSKA (reference sequence). Trimming left V 5 bases short and J 5 bases short, with 9 bases between. The CDR3 loop is CSASAQTEAFF. The CDR3 nucleotides are TGCAGTGCTTCTGCCCAGACTGAAGCTTTCTTT.

This clonotype was seen at least ten times. The chain joins TRBV29-1 to TRBJ2-2, with 11 bases fitting TRBD2. The germline CDR1 and CDR2 sequences are SQVTM and ANQGSEA. With V trimmed by 7 bases and J by 6 bases, 7 bases remained unmatched. The CDR3 is 14 residues long. CDR3 sequence reads: CSARGLAGAGELFF. CDR3 in DNA: TGCAGCGCTCGAGGACTAGCGGGCGCCGGGGAGCTGTTTTTT.

This clonotype appeared many times. The V call is TRBV9, the J call TRBJ2-5; TRBD1 aligns across 8 bases. The CDR3 is made up of 13 amino acids. V gave up 6 bases and J gave up 7 bases; unmatched junction bases: 8. CDR1 is SGDLS, CDR2 YYNGEE, per germline. The chain's CDR3 is CASNNRGDRTQYF. CDR3 coding DNA: TGTGCCAGCAATAACAGGGGGGATCGGACCCAGTACTTC. The full variable domain, rest sourced from reference TRBV9 and TRBJ2-5, is DSGVTQTPKHLITATGQRVTLRCSPRSGDLSVYWYQQSLDQGLQFLIQYYNGEERAKGNILERFSAQQFPDLHSELNLSSLELGDSALYFCASNNRGDRTQYFGPGTRLLVL.

Of note for this clonotype: One base away lies a much larger clone, so this may be a sequencing read error. The genes are TRBV2 and TRBJ2-2, with D possibly matching TRBD1 (8 bases). CDR1 is SNHLY and CDR2 is FYNNEI in the germline V gene. The CDR3 length is 20 residues. In DNA form, the CDR3 reads TGTGCCAGCAGTGAAGCGGCCAGGACAGGGAGTAGCCTCGGCCGGGGGGTGCTGTTTTTT. Its protein is CASSEAARTGSSLGRGVLFF.

This clonotype was picked up many times. CDR3 nucleotide sequence: TGTGCCAGCAGCGAGGGGGACGGCAGCACAGATACGCAGTATTTT. This translates into CASSEGDGSTDTQYF. This chain uses TRBV4-2 with TRBJ2-3; D might be TRBD1 (6 bases). CDR3 length: 15 residues. V shed 5 bases and J shed 0 bases, with 12 bases lying between them. Germline CDR1 is LGHNA and CDR2 is YNFKEQ.

Ten or more counts support this clonotype. This chain connects TRBV5-1 to TRBJ2-7, with 9 bases lining up with TRBD1. CDR1 SGHRS and CDR2 YFSETQ come from the germline V gene. Trimming cost V 0 bases and J 6 bases; bases outside gene matches: 1. This CDR3 has 13 residues. The CDR3 sequence is CASSLVDRGEQYF. The CDR3 DNA is TGCGCCAGCAGCTTGGTGGACAGGGGCGAGCAGTACTTC.

This clonotype was detected many times. J is TRBJ1-2 and V is TRBV29-1, with 7 bases fitting TRBD1. Trimming took 7 bases from V and 9 from J; bases not matched to a gene: 29. Germline V gives CDR1 SQVTM, CDR2 ANQGSEA. This CDR3 is 18 amino acids long. The CDR3 nucleotides are TGCAGCGCGTTTGACCCGGGGGACAGACTTCCTTTGACCGATCGCTACACCTTC. Translation: CSAFDPGDRLPLTDRYTF.

The DNA for the CDR3 is TGTGCCAGCAGTTTACCCGGATCCCCCTACGAGCAGTACTTC. As protein: CASSLPGSPYEQYF. The chain employs TRBV28 and TRBJ2-7, with no clear D. The length of the CDR3 is 14 residues. Deletions cut 2 bases from V and 2 bases from J, with 10 bases between. CDR1 MDHEN and CDR2 SYDVKM come from the germline V gene.

This clonotype showed up many times. The genes are TRBV27 and TRBJ2-2; 8 positions match TRBD1. The CDR3 contains 14 residues. With V trimmed by 5 bases and J by 6 bases, 5 bases remained unmatched. CDR1 MNHEY and CDR2 SMNVEV come from the germline V gene (reference sequence). CDR3 protein: CASSQGASAGELFF. The CDR3 DNA sequence: TGTGCCAGCAGTCAGGGGGCGTCCGCCGGGGAGCTGTTTTTT.

This clonotype was counted many times. The V and J genes are TRBV5-1 and TRBJ1-4; D is unresolved. From germline, CDR1 is SGHRS and CDR2 YFSETQ. This CDR3 has 15 residues. The germline V and J ends were trimmed by 0 bases and 5 bases, with 11 bases remaining between them. The CDR3 nucleotides read TGCGCCAGCAGCTTGGTACCCGGGGAAAATGAAAAACTGTTTTTT. Translated, it gives CASSLVPGENEKLFF.

This clonotype was found many times. The chain carries TRBV5-1 and TRBJ2-1; 9 bases fit TRBD1. V dropped 0 bases and J dropped 8; count of bases not matched to a gene: 6. Germline loops: CDR1 SGHRS, CDR2 YFSETQ. The CDR3 loop spans 15 amino acids. The CDR3 bases are TGCGCCAGCAGCTTGGACGGGACAGGGAAATATGAGCAGTTCTTC. This translates into CASSLDGTGKYEQFF.

This clonotype was recorded at least ten times. The CDR3 is CASSPGTGLPDTQYF. CDR3 in DNA: TGTGCCAGCAGCCCCGGGACAGGGCTACCTGATACGCAGTATTTT. The genes are TRBV5-5 and TRBJ2-3; TRBD1 matches at 9 bases. The CDR3 length is 15 residues. Trimming at V came to 4 bases and at J to 6 bases, leaving 9 bases not matched to a gene. Looked up from germline, CDR1 is SGHKS and CDR2 is YYEKEE (reference sequence).

This clonotype was seen only a few times. This chain joins TRBV5-1 and TRBJ2-7; D may be TRBD2 (6 bases). Germline V CDR1 and CDR2: SGHRS, YFSETQ. V gave up 0 bases and J gave up 0 bases, with 13 bases separating them. The CDR3 runs to 16 residues. This CDR3 is CASSLGLATNSYEQYF. As DNA, the CDR3 is TGCGCCAGCAGCTTGGGGCTAGCGACAAACTCCTACGAGCAGTACTTC.

This clonotype was found many times. This chain uses TRBV5-5 with TRBJ2-7; unclear D gene. The CDR3 length is 15 residues. Trimming left V 3 bases short and J 2 bases short, with 15 bases between. CDR1 SGHKS and CDR2 YYEKEE come from the germline V gene (reference sequence). CDR3 sequence reads: CASSSALTRTYEQYF. DNA of the CDR3: TGTGCCAGCAGCTCAGCCTTAACCCGAACCTACGAGCAGTACTTC.

This clonotype has at least ten counts. The CDR3 DNA is TGCGCCAGCAGCAGGCAACCCGGGACAGATACGCAGTATTTT. Its translation is CASSRQPGTDTQYF. V is TRBV5-1 and J is TRBJ2-3, with unresolved D. The CDR3 consists of 14 residues. V was clipped by 4 bases and J by 3 bases, with 12 bases between them. The germline gives CDR1 SGHRS, CDR2 YFSETQ. Together with reference TRBV5-1 and TRBJ2-3, the CDR3 gives the full variable domain: KAGVTQTPRYLIKTRGQQVTLSCSPISGHRSVSWYQQTPGQGLQFLFEYFSETQRNKGNFPGRFSGRQFSNSRSEMNVSTLELGDSALYLCASSRQPGTDTQYFGPGTRLTVL.

This clonotype was detected ten times or more. This rearrangement joins TRBV2 to TRBJ2-5; possibly TRBD2 for D (5 bases). The CDR3 runs 14 residues. The germline V gene encodes CDR1 SNHLY and CDR2 FYNNEI. V was pared by 7 bases and J by 4 bases, with 16 bases between. In nucleotides, the CDR3 is TGTGCCAGCACCCGAGAAAATGGGAGAGAGACCCAGTACTTC. Translated: CASTRENGRETQYF.

This clonotype was seen ten or more times. This chain links TRBV29-1 with TRBJ2-1, with unresolved D. CDR3 size: 11 residues. Trimming removed 7 bases at V and 5 bases at J, with 9 bases between. CDR1 and CDR2 from the germline V gene are SQVTM and ANQGSEA. The chain's CDR3 is CSGAYNNEQFF. Written as DNA, the CDR3 is TGCAGCGGCGCTTACAACAATGAGCAGTTCTTC.

This clonotype was observed a handful of times. The rearrangement links TRBV9 to TRBJ2-3; a weak D match, TRBD2 (5 bases). The length of the CDR3 is 13 residues. With 0 bases removed from V and 4 bases from J, the gap between germline ends came to 6 bases. Germline V gene data show CDR1 as SGDLS and CDR2 as YYNGEE. CDR3 in DNA: TGTGCCAGCAGCGTAGTCGGGGCAGATACGCAGTATTTT. Residues: CASSVVGADTQYF.

This clonotype was recorded at least ten times. The rearrangement links TRBV5-8 to TRBJ1-2; TRBD1 is a possible D gene (6 bases). Germline V gives CDR1 SGHTS, CDR2 YDEGEE. V shed 7 bases and J shed 1 base, with 17 bases lying between them. The CDR3 is made up of 15 amino acids. In nucleotides, the CDR3 is TGTGCCAGCGGCCCAGGACAGATGATTAACTATGGCTACACCTTC. Protein product: CASGPGQMINYGYTF.

The rearrangement joins TRBV3-1 to TRBJ2-3; D gene unclear. With 4 bases removed from V and 1 base from J, the gap between germline ends came to 6 bases. From germline, CDR1 is LGHDT and CDR2 YNNKEL (reference sequence). The CDR3 is made up of 13 amino acids. CDR3 nucleotides: TGTGCCAGCAGCCCTTGGGGCACAGATACGCAGTATTTT. It is translated as CASSPWGTDTQYF.

The rearrangement links TRBV2 to TRBJ2-3; D might be TRBD2 (6 bases). V gave up 8 bases and J gave up 7 bases, with 22 bases separating them. Germline V CDR1 and CDR2: SNHLY, FYNNEI. CDR3 length: 15 residues. The CDR3 DNA follows: TGTGCCAGCTGGAGGGAAGGACACTTGAGGAATACGCAGTATTTT. It specifies CASWREGHLRNTQYF.

This clonotype was seen at least ten times. The J gene is TRBJ2-1, the V gene TRBV6-5; 11 bases match TRBD2. Germline assignment: CDR1 MNHEY and CDR2 SVGAGI. CDR3 size: 16 residues. V lost 5 bases and J lost 7; bases outside the gene matches: 10. In nucleotides, the CDR3 is TGTGCCAGCAGTCGGGATAGACTAGCGGGGTGGAATGAGCAGTTCTTC. Residues: CASSRDRLAGWNEQFF.

This clonotype was detected many times. This chain connects TRBV28 to TRBJ1-5, with D maybe TRBD1 (5 bases). The CDR3 runs 19 residues. CDR1 is MDHEN and CDR2 is SYDVKM in the germline V gene. V shed 3 bases and J shed 4 bases, with 25 bases lying between them. This CDR3 is CASSLRGLGVVVPNQPQHF. The DNA for the CDR3 is TGTGCCAGCAGTTTGCGGGGCCTGGGGGTAGTCGTTCCTAATCAGCCCCAGCATTTT.

This clonotype was seen only a few times. The gene calls are TRBV9 and TRBJ2-2; D is uncertain. Trimming shortened V by 0 bases and J by 2 bases, and 14 bases separated the two germline ends. Germline values: CDR1 SGDLS, CDR2 YYNGEE. CDR3 length: 17 residues. The CDR3 bases are TGTGCCAGCAGCGTAGAGAGTTGGATCCCCAACACCGGGGAGCTGTTTTTT. Translating it yields CASSVESWIPNTGELFF. Full variable domain (rest looked up from reference TRBV9 and TRBJ2-2): DSGVTQTPKHLITATGQRVTLRCSPRSGDLSVYWYQQSLDQGLQFLIQYYNGEERAKGNILERFSAQQFPDLHSELNLSSLELGDSALYFCASSVESWIPNTGELFFGEGSRLTVL.